The clone carrying this TCR beta chain was counted a single time. This record comes from a study of blood T cell repertoires in COVID-19. Across the whole study: The origin of the acute and convalescent COVID-19 samples was the United States, Italy and Spain. In each case, the material was cDNA or gDNA derived from T cells, B-cell-depleted T cells, or PBMCs.

The CDR3 runs 13 residues. The germline V gene has CDR1 GTSNPN and CDR2 SVGIG (reference sequence). With 5 bases clipped from V and 0 bases from J, the junction kept 2 bases outside the gene matches. As originally analysed: The authors estimated nucleated cell counts from reference gene primer amplification. Only in-frame clones appear in the TCRdb table, and some are missing; sequencing was by immunoSEQ multiplex PCR. D and trimming come from the DNA, and the V and J calls and clone size come from that table. The table includes about 200,000 clones, around 79% detected once. What was sequenced was peripheral blood. The genes are TRBV30 and TRBJ1-2; 8 bases map to TRBD1. The clonotype originates from a woman aged 40 to 50 with COVID-19, enrolled during active disease. CDR3 region: CAWGTGTNYGYTF. CDR3 nucleotide sequence: TGTGCCTGGGGGACAGGAACTAACTATGGCTACACCTTC. The full variable domain, with the rest looked up from reference TRBV30 and TRBJ1-2, is SQTIHQWPATLVQPVGSPLSLECTVEGTSNPNLYWYRQAAGRGLQLLFYSVGIGQISSEVPQNLSASRPQDRQFILSSKKLLLSDSGFYLCAWGTGTNYGYTFGSGTRLTVV.